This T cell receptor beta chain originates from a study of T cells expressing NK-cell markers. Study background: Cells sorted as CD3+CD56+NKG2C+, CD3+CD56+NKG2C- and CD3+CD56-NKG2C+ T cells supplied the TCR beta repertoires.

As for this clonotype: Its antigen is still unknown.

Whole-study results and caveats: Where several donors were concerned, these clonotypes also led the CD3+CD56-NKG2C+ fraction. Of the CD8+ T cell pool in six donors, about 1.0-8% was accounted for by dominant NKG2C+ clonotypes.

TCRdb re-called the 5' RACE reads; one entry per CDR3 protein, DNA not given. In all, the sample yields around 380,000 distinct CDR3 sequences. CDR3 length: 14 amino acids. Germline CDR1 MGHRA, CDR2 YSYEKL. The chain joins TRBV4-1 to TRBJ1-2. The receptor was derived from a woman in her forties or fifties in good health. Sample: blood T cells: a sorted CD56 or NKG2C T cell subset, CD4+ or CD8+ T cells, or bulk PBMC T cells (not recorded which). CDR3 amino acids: CATRVPGRRYGYTF.